The 29 T cell receptor beta chains below come from one sample, sequenced in a study of immune evolution from preneoplasia to lung adenocarcinoma (dated by TCRdb to about 2021). Libraries were prepared through the immunoSEQ multiplex PCR assay. This immuneACCESS table, as held by TCRdb, lists in-frame sequences with V and J called but not all clones. Of the missing ones, under half trace to an unresolved V gene in checked studies; the others have no known cause. Recorded for this sample are some 3,300 clones; about four fifths of them occurred a single time. 12% to 15% of the sample is taken by the ten largest. The sequenced material came from FFPE adjacent normal lung tissue. These TCRs come from a person between 60 and 79 years old with lung adenocarcinoma.

This clone was seen more than once but under ten times. V is TRBV7-2 and J is TRBJ1-2; D is unresolved. Germline CDR1 is SGHTA and CDR2 is FQGNSA. CDR3 length: 15 residues. Between the trimmed V and J ends, which lost 1 base and 8 bases, there was a span of 17 bases. CDR3 DNA sequence: TGTGCCAGCAGCTTAGGGCTGGACTTACTTCTAGGCTACACCTTC. This gives the protein CASSLGLDLLLGYTF.

The CDR3: CASSATGVTDTQYF. The CDR3 DNA follows: TGCGCCAGCAGCGCCACTGGGGTGACAGATACGCAGTATTTT. The chain is built from TRBV5-1 and TRBJ2-3; D call uncertain. V lost 4 bases, J lost 3 bases, and 12 bases lay in between. Germline V gene data show CDR1 as SGHRS and CDR2 as YFSETQ. This CDR3 spans 14 amino acids. Full variable domain (missing parts from reference TRBV5-1 and TRBJ2-3): KAGVTQTPRYLIKTRGQQVTLSCSPISGHRSVSWYQQTPGQGLQFLFEYFSETQRNKGNFPGRFSGRQFSNSRSEMNVSTLELGDSALYLCASSATGVTDTQYFGPGTRLTVL.

This clone has only one observation. The chain links TRBV15 to TRBJ2-2; the D is unclear. The CDR3 extends over 14 amino acids. The V end was cut by 0 bases, the J end by 5 bases, with 7 bases between. CDR1 and CDR2 (germline): LNHNV, YYDKDF (reference sequence). The CDR3 DNA reads as TGTGCCACCAGCAGAGACGGAGTAACCGGGGAGCTGTTTTTT. It translates to CATSRDGVTGELFF.

This clone was counted only a few times. This rearrangement joins TRBV11-2 to TRBJ2-1, with unresolved D. Trimming removed 2 bases from V and 10 bases from J, with 6 bases in between. CDR1 SGHAT and CDR2 FQNNGV come from the germline V gene. The CDR3 has 11 amino acids. CDR3 bases: TGTGCCAGCAGCTTAAAACCCGAGCAGTTCTTC. It yields the protein CASSLKPEQFF.

The rearrangement links TRBV5-6 to TRBJ2-1; 11 positions match TRBD2. The germline gives CDR1 SGHDT, CDR2 YYEEEE. The CDR3 runs to 17 residues. The V and J ends lost 3 bases and 8 bases, in that order; junction bases with no gene match: 13. This CDR3 reads CASSSGVAGGLAHEQFF. CDR3 in DNA: TGTGCCAGCAGCTCCGGGGTAGCGGGAGGGTTGGCTCATGAGCAGTTCTTC.

This rearrangement joins TRBV27 to TRBJ2-1; the D gene is possibly TRBD2 (6 bases). Germline-derived CDR1 and CDR2 are MNHEY and SMNVEV (reference sequence). CDR3 size: 17 residues. Trimming shortened V by 4 bases and J by 9 bases, and 25 bases separated the two germline ends. The CDR3 bases are TGTGCCAGCAGTTCCCAAAGGACGTTCTCGGGAGTGGGTGAGCAGTTCTTC. Translation gives CASSSQRTFSGVGEQFF.

J is TRBJ1-5 and V is TRBV6-6; 10 bases agree with TRBD1. Per the germline V gene, CDR1 is MNHNY and CDR2 is SVGAGI (reference sequence). The V and J ends lost 10 bases and 5 bases, in that order; junction bases with no gene match: 2. The CDR3 spans 12 residues. CDR3 nucleotide sequence: TGTGCCACCGGACAGGGGGATCAGCCCCAGCATTTT. This codes for CATGQGDQPQHF.

V usage is TRBV11-2 and J usage is TRBJ2-7; 13 nucleotides line up with TRBD2. Germline V CDR1 and CDR2: SGHAT, FQNNGV. After removal of 7 bases from V and 6 bases from J, the junction contained 6 bases not matched to a gene. This CDR3 has 14 amino acids. The CDR3 protein is CASTGLAGEVEQYF. CDR3 nucleotides: TGTGCCAGCACCGGACTAGCGGGAGAAGTCGAGCAGTACTTC.

V and J are TRBV7-9 and TRBJ1-1; D perhaps matches TRBD1 (5 bases). There are 13 residues in the CDR3. V was shortened by 7 bases and J by 2 bases, with 11 bases between the two germline ends. The germline V gene encodes CDR1 SEHNR and CDR2 FQNEAQ (reference sequence). CDR3 residues: CASIEGLNTEAFF. The CDR3 DNA reads TGTGCCAGCATAGAGGGACTTAACACTGAAGCTTTCTTT. Drawing the rest from reference TRBV7-9 and TRBJ1-1, the complete variable domain is DTGVSQNPRHKITKRGQNVTFRCDPISEHNRLYWYRQTLGQGPEFLTYFQNEAQLEKSRLLSDRFSAERPKGSFSTLEIQRTEQGDSAMYLCASIEGLNTEAFFGQGTRLTVV.

The V call is TRBV6-1, the J call TRBJ1-3; tentative D call: TRBD1 (5 bases). The CDR3 is 15 residues long. Trimming removed 4 bases at V and 4 bases at J, with 14 bases between. The V gene's germline CDR1 is MNHNS and CDR2 SASEGT. CDR3 amino acids: CASSVGEGEGNTIYF. For the CDR3, the DNA is TGTGCCAGCAGTGTAGGGGAAGGGGAAGGAAACACCATATATTTT.

The CDR3 DNA sequence: TGTGCCAGCAGCTCCGGACAGACCACTGAAGCTTTCTTT. The encoded protein is CASSSGQTTEAFF. The chain joins TRBV28 to TRBJ1-1; D is perhaps TRBD1 (6 bases). The germline V gene has CDR1 MDHEN and CDR2 SYDVKM. V was shortened by 6 bases and J by 4 bases, with 12 bases between the two germline ends. The CDR3 loop spans 13 amino acids.

The chain has TRBV28 and TRBJ2-3, with TRBD1 as a possible D gene (5 bases). Trimming removed 4 bases from V and 0 bases from J, with 14 bases in between. Germline V gene lookup returns CDR1 MDHEN and CDR2 SYDVKM. The CDR3 totals 16 residues. CDR3 loop: CASSSSWGGSTDTQYF. The CDR3 bases are TGTGCCAGCAGTTCAAGTTGGGGCGGAAGCACAGATACGCAGTATTTT.

The chain carries TRBV7-3 and TRBJ1-1, with TRBD1 matching 7 bases. CDR1 and CDR2 (germline): SGHTA, FQGTGA. V gave up 4 bases and J gave up 4 bases; unmatched junction bases: 6. The CDR3 is made up of 14 amino acids. The CDR3 loop reads CASSSTGVSTEAFF. The DNA of the CDR3 is TGTGCCAGCAGCTCAACAGGGGTGAGCACTGAAGCTTTCTTT.

The gene calls are TRBV29-1 and TRBJ2-1; 7 bases match TRBD2. The CDR3 extends over 13 amino acids. The germline CDR1 and CDR2 sequences are SQVTM and ANQGSEA. Unmatched junction bases numbered 10, after V lost 8 bases and J lost 6 bases. The CDR3 protein is CSTWTRVGNEQFF. The CDR3 nucleotides read TGCAGCACGTGGACTAGGGTGGGCAATGAGCAGTTCTTC.

CDR3 sequence reads: CASSLLTSGRSNEQFF. The CDR3 DNA is TGTGCCAGCAGTTTACTGACTAGCGGGAGATCCAATGAGCAGTTCTTC. This chain connects TRBV27 to TRBJ2-1, with TRBD2 identical over 12 bases. From germline, CDR1 is MNHEY and CDR2 SMNVEV (reference sequence). This CDR3 spans 16 amino acids. V was pared by 2 bases and J by 6 bases, with 5 bases of the junction left unmatched.

The genes are TRBV27 and TRBJ2-1; 7 bases align to TRBD1. The CDR3 length is 14 residues. V lost 5 bases, J lost 7 bases, and 8 bases stayed unmatched. CDR1 and CDR2 (germline): MNHEY, SMNVEV (reference sequence). CDR3 coding DNA: TGTGCCAGCAGTACACAGGGGAGTAGGAATGAGCAGTTCTTC. Its protein is CASSTQGSRNEQFF.

This clone was recorded once. The V call is TRBV30, the J call TRBJ1-2; D remains unclear. Germline CDR1 and CDR2: GTSNPN and SVGIG (reference sequence). Trimming removed 3 bases from V and 4 bases from J, with 6 bases in between. The CDR3 loop spans 11 amino acids. CDR3 in DNA: TGTGCCTGGAGCCAGTCCTATGGCTACACCTTC. Encoded protein: CAWSQSYGYTF. The variable domain in full, with the rest retrieved from reference TRBV30 and TRBJ1-2, is SQTIHQWPATLVQPVGSPLSLECTVEGTSNPNLYWYRQAAGRGLQLLFYSVGIGQISSEVPQNLSASRPQDRQFILSSKKLLLSDSGFYLCAWSQSYGYTFGSGTRLTVV.

This chain connects TRBV2 to TRBJ2-3; D is unresolved. V was shortened by 6 bases and J by 3 bases, with 19 bases between the two germline ends. CDR3 length equals 16 residues. Germline V gene sequence: CDR1 SNHLY, CDR2 FYNNEI. The CDR3 reads CASSQDIGGRTDTQYF. CDR3 bases: TGTGCCAGCAGCCAAGACATAGGTGGGCGGACAGATACGCAGTATTTT.

This clone showed up just once. The chain carries TRBV5-1 and TRBJ2-3; D unresolved. V was clipped by 5 bases and J by 3 bases, with 13 bases between them. This CDR3 is built from 14 residues. Germline CDR1 is SGHRS and CDR2 is YFSETQ. The CDR3 here is CASRGGLRTDTQYF. CDR3 nucleotides: TGCGCCAGCAGGGGTGGGTTGAGGACAGATACGCAGTATTTT.

V and J are TRBV5-4 and TRBJ2-5; the match to TRBD1 covers 9 bases. Germline assignment: CDR1 SGHNT and CDR2 YYREEE (reference sequence). J was trimmed by 5 bases and V by 8 bases; bases with no gene match: 10. The CDR3 runs to 14 residues. The CDR3 spells CASWDREMEETQYF. CDR3 DNA sequence: TGTGCCAGTTGGGACAGGGAGATGGAGGAGACCCAGTACTTC.

V and J are TRBV30 and TRBJ1-1; 10 bases match TRBD1. The CDR3 sequence is 16 residues long. The V gene end was trimmed by 6 bases and the J gene end by 4 bases; junction bases not matched to a gene: 14. Germline CDR1 is GTSNPN and CDR2 is SVGIG (reference sequence). CDR3 amino acids: CACNQRQGARFTEAFF. The CDR3 DNA sequence: TGTGCCTGTAACCAGAGACAGGGGGCGAGGTTCACTGAAGCTTTCTTT.

This chain uses TRBV5-1 with TRBJ2-5; D perhaps matches TRBD1 (5 bases). This CDR3 contains 15 residues. V lost 4 bases and J 3 bases, leaving 16 bases between the germline ends. Germline assignment: CDR1 SGHRS and CDR2 YFSETQ. The CDR3 bases are TGCGCCAGCAGCGAAGGTAGCAGGGTGAAAGAGACCCAGTACTTC. Translating gives CASSEGSRVKETQYF. Full variable domain (remainder filled in from reference TRBV5-1 and TRBJ2-5): KAGVTQTPRYLIKTRGQQVTLSCSPISGHRSVSWYQQTPGQGLQFLFEYFSETQRNKGNFPGRFSGRQFSNSRSEMNVSTLELGDSALYLCASSEGSRVKETQYFGPGTRLLVL.

The chain is built from TRBV29-1 and TRBJ2-3; the D is unclear. The ends were cut back, 7 bases at V and 6 bases at J, with 11 bases in the middle. Germline lookup yields CDR1 SQVTM and CDR2 ANQGSEA. This CDR3 is built from 11 residues. The CDR3 DNA reads TGCAGCGGAAGGTCCGGGGATACGCAGTATTTT. It yields the protein CSGRSGDTQYF.

The chain is built from TRBV10-1 and TRBJ1-2; D is unclear. Germline V gene sequence: CDR1 WNHNN, CDR2 SYGVQD (reference sequence). CDR3 length: 13 amino acids. V lost 2 bases and J 4 bases, leaving 8 bases between the germline ends. This CDR3 is CASSEGLSYGYTF. The CDR3 nucleotides read TGCGCCAGCAGTGAGGGACTGAGCTATGGCTACACCTTC.

The chain has TRBV5-1 and TRBJ1-1; the D is unclear. V lost 0 bases to trimming and J lost 4 bases, with 19 bases between them. Germline loops: CDR1 SGHRS, CDR2 YFSETQ. This CDR3 spans 17 amino acids. The CDR3 bases are TGCGCCAGCAGCTTGGATGGGGTCGGGAATTCGGTCACTGAAGCTTTCTTT. Translating it yields CASSLDGVGNSVTEAFF.

The chain uses TRBV5-8 and TRBJ2-3; 10 bases fit TRBD2. This CDR3 has 18 residues. Trimming removed 7 bases from V and 2 bases from J; junction bases left unmatched: 16. CDR1 SGHTS and CDR2 YDEGEE come from the germline V gene. The CDR3 region is CASEKGLAGAWDTDTQYF. In DNA, the CDR3 is TGTGCCAGCGAAAAGGGGCTAGCGGGAGCGTGGGACACAGATACGCAGTATTTT.

The chain couples TRBV5-1 to TRBJ1-3; 10 nucleotides line up with TRBD1. The CDR3 covers 16 residues. V gave up 4 bases and J gave up 2 bases; unmatched junction bases: 6. Germline assignment: CDR1 SGHRS and CDR2 YFSETQ. In DNA form, the CDR3 reads TGCGCCAGCAGCGGGGGACAGGGGTTCCCTGGAAACACCATATATTTT. Protein product: CASSGGQGFPGNTIYF.

The chain carries TRBV27 and TRBJ1-3; possible D gene TRBD1, 6 bases. Germline CDR1 reads MNHEY; CDR2 reads SMNVEV (reference sequence). This CDR3 comprises 13 residues. Trimming stripped 6 bases from V and 4 bases from J, with 10 bases between. The CDR3 here is CASRTTGGNTIYF. The CDR3 DNA follows: TGTGCCAGCAGAACGACAGGCGGAAACACCATATATTTT.

CDR3 amino acids: CASSQGKTGTSRRTEAFF. CDR3 DNA sequence: TGTGCCAGCAGCCAAGGAAAGACAGGAACCTCGCGGCGCACTGAAGCTTTCTTT. V usage is TRBV4-2 and J usage is TRBJ1-1; D possibly corresponds to TRBD1 (6 bases). Per the germline V gene, CDR1 is LGHNA and CDR2 is YNFKEQ. The CDR3 runs 18 residues. V gave up 1 base and J gave up 4 bases, with 22 bases separating them.